This entry describes one T cell receptor beta chain. The antigen remains unidentified. These data are taken from a study of cytomegalovirus exposure and HLA in healthy donors. The primer mix had 60 Vbeta and 13 Jbeta primers. Assay used: immunoSEQ multiplex PCR; TCRdb lists only in-frame clones, some missing. Of 150,000 to 200,000 clones in the sample, roughly 81% were seen once. The study's findings and limits: More than 150 TCR beta chains were listed as cytomegalovirus-associated. Prior analysis indicated that the majority of TCR beta V segments exhibited productivity approximately 90% or approximately 30% of the time. A later analysis showed that HLA-associated TCR beta chains had undergone more clonal expansion than equally common others. Researchers reported in a later analysis that a missense DCLRE1C variant was tied to TCR beta V- and J-gene trimming.

Germline V gene data show CDR1 as SQVTM and CDR2 as ANQGSEA. This CDR3 spans 13 amino acids. V dropped 6 bases and J dropped 5; count of bases not matched to a gene: 9. This chain uses TRBV29-1 with TRBJ2-5, with 7 bases that match TRBD2. Sample: PBMCs. The receptor was isolated from a woman aged 18-29 years in good health and CMV-seropositive. In nucleotides, the CDR3 is TGCAGCGTCGTGATTGGACTAGGGGAGACCCAGTACTTC. It encodes CSVVIGLGETQYF.